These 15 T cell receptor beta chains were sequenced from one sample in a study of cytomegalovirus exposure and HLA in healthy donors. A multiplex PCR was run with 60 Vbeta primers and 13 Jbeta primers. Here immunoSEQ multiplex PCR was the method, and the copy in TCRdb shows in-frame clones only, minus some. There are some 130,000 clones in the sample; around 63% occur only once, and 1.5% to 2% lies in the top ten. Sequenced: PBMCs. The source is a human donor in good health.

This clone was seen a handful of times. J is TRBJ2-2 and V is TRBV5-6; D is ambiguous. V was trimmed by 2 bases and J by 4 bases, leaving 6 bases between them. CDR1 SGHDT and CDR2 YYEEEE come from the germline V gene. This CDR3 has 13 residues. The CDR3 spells CASSFTATGELFF. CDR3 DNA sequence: TGTGCCAGCAGCTTTACTGCCACCGGGGAGCTGTTTTTT.

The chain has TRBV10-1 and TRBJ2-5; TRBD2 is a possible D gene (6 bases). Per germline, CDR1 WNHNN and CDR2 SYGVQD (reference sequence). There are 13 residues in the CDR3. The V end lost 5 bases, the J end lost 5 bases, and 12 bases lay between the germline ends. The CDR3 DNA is TGCGCCAGCAGTTCGGGACTCCGGGAGACCCAGTACTTC. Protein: CASSSGLRETQYF.

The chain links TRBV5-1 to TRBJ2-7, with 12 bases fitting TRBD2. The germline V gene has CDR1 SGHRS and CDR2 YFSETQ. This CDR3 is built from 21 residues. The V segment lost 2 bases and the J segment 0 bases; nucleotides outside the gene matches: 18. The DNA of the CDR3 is TGCGCCAGCAGCTTCGGCGGGAGGGCTAGCGGGAGGGCCGGAAGCTCCTACGAGCAGTACTTC. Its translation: CASSFGGRASGRAGSSYEQYF.

The CDR3 bases are TGTGCCAGCAGCACCCCCCAGGGAATTCAAGAGACCCAGTACTTC. Its translation: CASSTPQGIQETQYF. The rearrangement joins TRBV5-4 to TRBJ2-5; possible D gene TRBD1, 5 bases. CDR3 length: 15 residues. Trimming took off 4 bases at V and 2 bases at J, with 15 bases between the two ends. Germline loops: CDR1 SGHNT, CDR2 YYREEE (reference sequence).

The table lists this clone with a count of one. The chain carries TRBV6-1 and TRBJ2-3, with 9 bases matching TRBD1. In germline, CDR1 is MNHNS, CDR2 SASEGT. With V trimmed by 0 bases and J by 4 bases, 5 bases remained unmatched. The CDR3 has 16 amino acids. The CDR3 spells CASSEAEDRGSDTQYF. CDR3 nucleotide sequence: TGTGCCAGCAGTGAAGCAGAGGACAGGGGATCAGATACGCAGTATTTT.

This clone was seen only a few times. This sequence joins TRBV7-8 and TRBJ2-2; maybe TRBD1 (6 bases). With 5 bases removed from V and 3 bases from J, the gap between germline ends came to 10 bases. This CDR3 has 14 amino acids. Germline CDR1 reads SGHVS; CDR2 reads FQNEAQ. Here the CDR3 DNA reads TGTGCCAGCAGCCGTACAGGGTACACCGGGGAGCTGTTTTTT. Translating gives CASSRTGYTGELFF.

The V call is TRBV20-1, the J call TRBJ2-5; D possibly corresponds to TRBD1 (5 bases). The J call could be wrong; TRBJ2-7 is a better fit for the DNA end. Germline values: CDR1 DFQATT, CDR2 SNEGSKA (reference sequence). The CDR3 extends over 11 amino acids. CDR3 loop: CSAKTAYEQYF. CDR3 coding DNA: TGCAGTGCCAAGACAGCCTACGAGCAGTACTTC.

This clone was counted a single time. CDR3 region: CASSLVGSGGHTDTQYF. The CDR3 region has the DNA TGTGCCAGCAGCTTGGTTGGGAGCGGGGGTCACACAGATACGCAGTATTTT. The chain joins TRBV5-4 to TRBJ2-3, with TRBD2 matching over 8 bases. V shed 0 bases, J shed 2 bases, and the junction held 8 bases outside the gene matches. CDR3 length equals 17 residues. The germline CDR1 and CDR2 sequences are SGHNT and YYREEE (reference sequence).

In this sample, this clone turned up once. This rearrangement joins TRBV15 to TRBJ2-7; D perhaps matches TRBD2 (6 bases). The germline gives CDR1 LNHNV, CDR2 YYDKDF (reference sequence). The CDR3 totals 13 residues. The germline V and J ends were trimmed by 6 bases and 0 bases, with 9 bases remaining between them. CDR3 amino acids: CATSVDYSYEQYF. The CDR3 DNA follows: TGTGCCACCAGTGTGGACTACTCCTACGAGCAGTACTTC.

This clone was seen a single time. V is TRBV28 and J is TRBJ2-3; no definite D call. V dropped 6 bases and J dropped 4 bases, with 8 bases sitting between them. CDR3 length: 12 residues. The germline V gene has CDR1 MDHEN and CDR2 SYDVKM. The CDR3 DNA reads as TGTGCCAGCAGCCCTACTTCAGATACGCAGTATTTT. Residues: CASSPTSDTQYF.

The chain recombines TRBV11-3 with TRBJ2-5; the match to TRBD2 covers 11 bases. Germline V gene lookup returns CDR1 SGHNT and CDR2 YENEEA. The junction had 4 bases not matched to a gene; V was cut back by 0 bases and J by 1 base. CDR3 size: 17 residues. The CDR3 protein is CASSLDRLAGIQETQYF. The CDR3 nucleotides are TGTGCCAGCAGCTTAGACCGACTAGCGGGAATCCAAGAGACCCAGTACTTC. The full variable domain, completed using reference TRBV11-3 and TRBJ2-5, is EAGVVQSPRYKIIEKKQPVAFWCNPISGHNTLYWYLQNLGQGPELLIRYENEEAVDDSQLPKDRFSAERLKGVDSTLKIQPAELGDSAVYLCASSLDRLAGIQETQYFGPGTRLLVL.

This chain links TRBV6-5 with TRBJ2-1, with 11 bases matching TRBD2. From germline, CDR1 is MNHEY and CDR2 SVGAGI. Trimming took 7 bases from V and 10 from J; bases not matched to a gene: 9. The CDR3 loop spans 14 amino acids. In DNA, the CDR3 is TGTGCCAGCACTAAGACTAGCGGGAACGGGGAGCAGTTCTTC. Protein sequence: CASTKTSGNGEQFF.

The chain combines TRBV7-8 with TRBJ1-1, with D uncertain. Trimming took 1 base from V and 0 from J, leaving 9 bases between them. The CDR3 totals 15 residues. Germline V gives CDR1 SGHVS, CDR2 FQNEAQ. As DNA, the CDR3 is TGTGCCAGCAGCTTAGTAGGTCAGGTGAACACTGAAGCTTTCTTT. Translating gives CASSLVGQVNTEAFF.

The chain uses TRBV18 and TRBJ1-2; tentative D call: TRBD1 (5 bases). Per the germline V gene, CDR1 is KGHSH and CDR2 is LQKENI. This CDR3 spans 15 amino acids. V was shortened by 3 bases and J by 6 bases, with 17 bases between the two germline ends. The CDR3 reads CASSPGTGAVDGYTF. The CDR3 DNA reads TGTGCCAGCTCACCGGGGACTGGGGCGGTCGATGGCTACACCTTC.

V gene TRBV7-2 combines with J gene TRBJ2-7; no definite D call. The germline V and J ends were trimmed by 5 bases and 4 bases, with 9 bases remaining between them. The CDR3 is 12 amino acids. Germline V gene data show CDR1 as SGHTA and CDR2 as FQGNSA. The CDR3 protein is CASSPSGYEQYF. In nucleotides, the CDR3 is TGTGCCAGCAGCCCCAGTGGTTACGAGCAGTACTTC.